This entry lists 26 T cell receptor beta chains sequenced from one sample in a study of somatic mutations in cytotoxic T cells in rheumatoid arthritis. The repertoire was sequenced with immunoSEQ multiplex PCR; TCRdb's copy has only in-frame clones and lacks some. The sample includes nearly 20,000 clones, about four fifths seen only once; the top ten take over 9.5%. The specimen sequenced was CD8+ T cells sorted from blood. Every receptor here comes from a woman aged 45-59 years in good health.

This clone was detected only a few times. CDR3 bases: TGCGCCAGCAGCCAAGGAGAGACTCCAAACTATGGCTACACCTTC. This translates into CASSQGETPNYGYTF. The V and J genes are TRBV4-1 and TRBJ1-2; D unresolved. The germline V and J ends were trimmed by 1 base and 2 bases, with 11 bases remaining between them. The CDR3 runs 15 residues. CDR1 is MGHRA and CDR2 is YSYEKL in the germline V gene.

The J gene is TRBJ2-7, the V gene TRBV7-8; D tentatively fits TRBD1 or TRBD2 (5 bases each). V was shortened by 5 bases and J by 0 bases, with 14 bases between the two germline ends. The V gene's germline CDR1 is SGHVS and CDR2 FQNEAQ. This CDR3 spans 15 amino acids. The CDR3 sequence: CASSRTAGSSYEQYF. The CDR3 coding sequence is TGTGCCAGCAGCCGGACGGCAGGGAGCTCCTACGAGCAGTACTTC.

The chain's CDR3 is CASSLLQGNEKLFF. CDR3 sequence (DNA): TGTGCCAGCAGCCTTCTACAGGGGAATGAAAAACTGTTTTTT. V is TRBV6-5 and J is TRBJ1-4; TRBD1 matches 7 bases. The CDR3 spans 14 residues. The V gene end was trimmed by 6 bases and the J gene end by 5 bases; junction bases not matched to a gene: 6. CDR1 is MNHEY and CDR2 is SVGAGI in the germline V gene.

CDR3 coding DNA: TGTGCCAGCAGTTTCGACAGGAGCTACGAGCAGTACTTC. Translated, it gives CASSFDRSYEQYF. The chain joins TRBV27 to TRBJ2-7, with a tentative D call TRBD1 (6 bases). V was trimmed by 3 bases and J by 3 bases, leaving 9 bases between them. CDR1 is MNHEY and CDR2 is SMNVEV in the germline V gene (reference sequence). The CDR3 is 13 residues long.

This chain uses TRBV7-6 with TRBJ2-2; 7 bases map to TRBD1. V lost 6 bases and J lost 5; bases outside the gene matches: 6. There are 14 residues in the CDR3. The germline CDR1 and CDR2 sequences are SGHVS and FNYEAQ. Written as DNA, the CDR3 is TGTGCCAGCAGACGGGACAGACCGACCGGGGAGCTGTTTTTT. Translating gives CASRRDRPTGELFF.

V is TRBV7-9 and J is TRBJ1-2; the match to TRBD1 covers 9 bases. J was trimmed by 5 bases and V by 5 bases; bases with no gene match: 9. Per germline, CDR1 SEHNR and CDR2 FQNEAQ (reference sequence). The CDR3 contains 15 residues. CDR3 in DNA: TGTGCCAGCAGCGAAGGACAGGGGCTAGGGTATGGCTACACCTTC. This sequence encodes CASSEGQGLGYGYTF.

A single count supports this clone. J is TRBJ2-1 and V is TRBV6-5; 11 nucleotides match TRBD2. Germline trimming cut 6 bases from V and 10 bases from J; bases unmatched to any gene: 11. CDR3 length: 15 residues. Per the germline V gene, CDR1 is MNHEY and CDR2 is SVGAGI. Here the CDR3 DNA reads TGTGCCAGCAGACAACTAGCGGGGGAATGGGACGAGCAGTTCTTC. Translation: CASRQLAGEWDEQFF.

The chain's CDR3 is CASSLQGSSYEQYF. The CDR3 DNA reads TGCGCCAGCAGCTTGCAAGGGAGCTCCTACGAGCAGTACTTC. The chain couples TRBV5-1 to TRBJ2-7, with D maybe TRBD2 (5 bases). The CDR3 has 14 residues. Germline values: CDR1 SGHRS, CDR2 YFSETQ. Trimming removed 1 base from V and 0 bases from J, with 8 bases in between.

V and J are TRBV4-2 and TRBJ2-5; no clear D gene. Trimming removed 3 bases at V and 1 base at J, with 9 bases between. This CDR3 comprises 14 residues. CDR1 is LGHNA and CDR2 is YNFKEQ in the germline V gene. CDR3 in DNA: TGTGCCAGCAGCCAGGAAATCCCCCAAGAGACCCAGTACTTC. It translates to CASSQEIPQETQYF.

The rearrangement links TRBV29-1 to TRBJ2-2, with 10 bases lining up with TRBD2. Germline lookup yields CDR1 SQVTM and CDR2 ANQGSEA. The CDR3 loop spans 16 amino acids. With 3 bases clipped from V and 6 bases from J, the junction kept 10 bases outside the gene matches. In DNA form, the CDR3 reads TGCAGCGTTGAGGGTAGCGGGGGGTTGGCTGCCGGGGAGCTGTTTTTT. This translates into CSVEGSGGLAAGELFF.

The chain is built from TRBV6-1 and TRBJ2-4; a possible D gene is TRBD1 (5 bases). CDR1 and CDR2 (germline): MNHNS, SASEGT. The CDR3 loop spans 15 amino acids. The ends were cut back, 0 bases at V and 2 bases at J, with 8 bases in the middle. CDR3 region: CASSEAQGTKNIQYF. The CDR3 DNA reads as TGTGCCAGCAGTGAAGCCCAGGGTACCAAAAACATTCAGTACTTC.

The chain uses TRBV28 and TRBJ2-3; a weak D match, TRBD2 (6 bases). The CDR3 runs 15 residues. The germline gives CDR1 MDHEN, CDR2 SYDVKM. V was trimmed by 0 bases and J by 3 bases, leaving 10 bases between them. The CDR3 DNA is TGTGCCAGCAGTTTATGGCAAGGAGGGACAGATACGCAGTATTTT. It translates to CASSLWQGGTDTQYF.

The chain is built from TRBV2 and TRBJ1-1, with D unclear. The germline V and J ends were trimmed by 10 bases and 4 bases, with 19 bases remaining between them. CDR3 length: 14 residues. Germline V CDR1 and CDR2: SNHLY, FYNNEI. The CDR3 reads CATTDPGYGTEAFF. The CDR3 DNA reads TGTGCCACGACGGACCCCGGGTACGGCACTGAAGCTTTCTTT.

J is TRBJ2-7 and V is TRBV7-8; D is perhaps TRBD2 (5 bases). The CDR3 runs to 18 residues. Trimming stripped 0 bases from V and 1 base from J, with 19 bases between. Germline V gene data show CDR1 as SGHVS and CDR2 as FQNEAQ. The CDR3 DNA reads as TGTGCCAGCAGCTTAGCTAGGGTAGCGATAACAAATTCCTACGAGCAGTACTTC. Its translation is CASSLARVAITNSYEQYF.

This chain joins TRBV19 and TRBJ1-1, with 7 bases that match TRBD1. The ends lost 7 bases at V and 7 bases at J; junction bases unmatched: 9. The CDR3 runs to 13 residues. Germline V gene sequence: CDR1 LNHDA, CDR2 SQIVND (reference sequence). The CDR3 nucleotides are TGTGCCAGTACCCGACAGGGTGGTGATGAAGCTTTCTTT. Translated, it gives CASTRQGGDEAFF.

The genes are TRBV7-9 and TRBJ1-6, with 7 bases that match TRBD1. The CDR3 length is 14 residues. J was trimmed by 7 bases and V by 4 bases; bases with no gene match: 4. From germline, CDR1 is SEHNR and CDR2 FQNEAQ (reference sequence). The CDR3 protein is CASSSTGLNSPLHF. The CDR3 DNA is TGTGCCAGCAGCTCGACAGGGCTAAATTCACCCCTCCACTTT.

The J gene is TRBJ1-2, the V gene TRBV27, with 8 bases lining up with TRBD1. The germline V gene has CDR1 MNHEY and CDR2 SMNVEV (reference sequence). V dropped 5 bases and J dropped 6; count of bases not matched to a gene: 8. The CDR3 has 14 residues. In nucleotides, the CDR3 is TGTGCCAGCAGTCTTGGTGGGACAGGCAATGGCTACACCTTC. Its protein product is CASSLGGTGNGYTF.

V gene TRBV13 combines with J gene TRBJ2-7, with unresolved D. V was trimmed by 0 bases and J by 0 bases, leaving 6 bases between them. CDR3 size: 14 residues. Germline CDR1 PRHDT, CDR2 FYEKMQ (reference sequence). The CDR3 DNA sequence: TGTGCCAGCAGCTTAGGACACTCCTCCTACGAGCAGTACTTC. This encodes CASSLGHSSYEQYF.

The chain combines TRBV18 with TRBJ2-3; 9 positions match TRBD2. The germline V gene has CDR1 KGHSH and CDR2 LQKENI. Unmatched junction bases numbered 13, after V lost 5 bases and J lost 1 base. This CDR3 is 18 amino acids long. CDR3 in amino acids: CASSIGLAGSSGTDTQYF. CDR3 bases: TGTGCCAGCTCAATAGGGCTAGCGGGGTCTTCGGGCACAGATACGCAGTATTTT.

The chain links TRBV9 to TRBJ2-4; D is possibly TRBD2 (5 bases). Germline V gene lookup returns CDR1 SGDLS and CDR2 YYNGEE. The CDR3 is 14 amino acids. V lost 0 bases, J lost 6 bases, and 10 bases lay in between. In DNA form, the CDR3 reads TGTGCCAGCAGCGTAGACGGTAGCGCAAACATTCAGTACTTC. Amino acid sequence: CASSVDGSANIQYF.

V gene TRBV11-2 combines with J gene TRBJ2-5, with 9 bases that match TRBD2. The CDR3 consists of 15 residues. V lost 2 bases, J lost 5 bases, and 6 bases stayed unmatched. The V gene's germline CDR1 is SGHAT and CDR2 FQNNGV. CDR3 bases: TGTGCCAGCAGCTTAATAGCGGGAGTGGGGGAGACCCAGTACTTC. Protein product: CASSLIAGVGETQYF. The full variable domain, in which reference TRBV11-2 and TRBJ2-5 provide the parts outside the CDR3, is EAGVAQSPRYKIIEKRQSVAFWCNPISGHATLYWYQQILGQGPKLLIQFQNNGVVDDSQLPKDRFSAERLKGVDSTLKIQPAKLEDSAVYLCASSLIAGVGETQYFGPGTRLLVL.

The chain carries TRBV4-1 and TRBJ2-7; 11 bases agree with TRBD2. CDR1 is MGHRA and CDR2 is YSYEKL in the germline V gene. J lost 2 bases, V lost 0 bases, and 6 bases had no gene match. This CDR3 is 17 amino acids long. CDR3 DNA: TGCGCCAGCAGCCAAGAGGCTAGCGGGGGGACCCCCTACGAGCAGTACTTC. It encodes CASSQEASGGTPYEQYF.

The chain employs TRBV2 and TRBJ2-7; D is undetermined. The CDR3 runs to 12 residues. The V end was cut by 6 bases, the J end by 4 bases, with 10 bases between. Germline V lookup: CDR1 SNHLY, CDR2 FYNNEI. This CDR3 reads CASSAEGYEQYF. The CDR3 nucleotides read TGTGCCAGCAGCGCAGAAGGGTACGAGCAGTACTTC.

The J gene is TRBJ1-1, the V gene TRBV4-2; D gene unclear. V was pared by 0 bases and J by 2 bases, with 7 bases between. Per germline, CDR1 LGHNA and CDR2 YNFKEQ. This CDR3 contains 14 residues. CDR3 coding DNA: TGTGCCAGCAGCCAAGAGGAGGGTAACACTGAAGCTTTCTTT. Its protein product is CASSQEEGNTEAFF.

The V and J genes are TRBV4-1 and TRBJ2-1, with 11 bases fitting TRBD1. J gave up 6 bases and V 4 bases, and 2 bases lay outside the gene matches. From germline, CDR1 is MGHRA and CDR2 YSYEKL. The CDR3 length is 14 residues. The CDR3 DNA reads as TGCGCCAGCAGCCCGGGACAGGGGGTCAATGAGCAGTTCTTC. This gives the protein CASSPGQGVNEQFF.

The rearrangement links TRBV18 to TRBJ1-1; a weak D match, TRBD1 (6 bases). Trimming pared 3 bases from V and 5 bases from J, leaving 16 bases between. The CDR3 has 15 amino acids. Germline values: CDR1 KGHSH, CDR2 LQKENI. CDR3 DNA: TGTGCCAGCTCACCCCCCCTGGGTAGGGGGACTGAAGCTTTCTTT. Residues: CASSPPLGRGTEAFF.